The 22 T cell receptor beta chains listed next were all sequenced from one sample in a study of cytomegalovirus exposure and HLA in healthy donors. In the PCR, 60 Vbeta and 13 Jbeta primers were used. Profiled with immunoSEQ multiplex PCR; TCRdb holds only in-frame clones, not every one. The sample yields over 90,000 clones, 55% to 80% seen once. The sample comprised PBMCs. The receptor set was obtained from a man between 35 and 55 years old in good health and CMV-seronegative.

The gene calls are TRBV14 and TRBJ2-7; possible D gene TRBD1, 6 bases. CDR1 and CDR2 (germline): SGHDN, FVKESK. V was cut by 1 base and J by 2 bases, with 15 bases left in between. The CDR3 sequence is 16 residues long. CDR3: CASSQVLGRGAYEQYF. The CDR3, as DNA: TGTGCCAGCAGCCAAGTCCTCGGCAGGGGAGCCTACGAGCAGTACTTC. The entire variable domain, with the rest obtained from reference TRBV14 and TRBJ2-7, is as follows: EAGVTQFPSHSVIEKGQTVTLRCDPISGHDNLYWYRRVMGKEIKFLLHFVKESKQDESGMPNNRFLAERTGGTYSTLKVQPAELEDSGVYFCASSQVLGRGAYEQYFGPGTRLTVT.

The CDR3 is CASSQTGPGGQETQYF. CDR3 nucleotides: TGTGCCAGCTCACAGACAGGACCAGGGGGTCAAGAGACCCAGTACTTC. The rearrangement links TRBV18 to TRBJ2-5; TRBD1 aligns across 7 bases. There are 16 residues in the CDR3. V lost 4 bases and J lost 2; bases outside the gene matches: 10. Germline V lookup: CDR1 KGHSH, CDR2 LQKENI.

This clone appeared a single time. The gene calls are TRBV5-6 and TRBJ1-2; maybe TRBD1 (6 bases). Germline CDR1 is SGHDT and CDR2 is YYEEEE. V lost 6 bases and J 1 base, leaving 10 bases between the germline ends. The CDR3 consists of 13 residues. The CDR3 bases are TGTGCCAGCAACGAGGGACATAACTATGGCTACACCTTC. Protein: CASNEGHNYGYTF. Filled out from reference TRBV5-6 and TRBJ1-2, the complete variable domain reads DAGVTQSPTHLIKTRGQQVTLRCSPKSGHDTVSWYQQALGQGPQFIFQYYEEEERQRGNFPDRFSGHQFPNYSSELNVNALLLGDSALYLCASNEGHNYGYTFGSGTRLTVV.

This chain links TRBV4-3 with TRBJ2-7, with TRBD2 matching 8 bases. Trimming removed 4 bases from V and 0 bases from J; junction bases left unmatched: 11. Looked up from germline, CDR1 is LGHNA and CDR2 is YSLEER. The length of the CDR3 is 17 residues. CDR3 in amino acids: CASSPHNSGASSYEQYF. The CDR3 coding sequence is TGCGCCAGCAGCCCACACAATAGCGGGGCGAGCTCCTACGAGCAGTACTTC.

The chain is built from TRBV30 and TRBJ1-6; 7 nucleotides line up with TRBD1. The length of the CDR3 is 15 residues. The V segment lost 2 bases and the J segment 8 bases; nucleotides outside the gene matches: 9. Germline CDR1 and CDR2: GTSNPN and SVGIG (reference sequence). The DNA for the CDR3 is TGTGCCTGGAGTTATGAGGGGGCGAATTATTCACCCCTCCACTTT. This sequence encodes CAWSYEGANYSPLHF.

The rearrangement uses TRBV5-1 and TRBJ2-5, with 11 positions matching TRBD2. J lost 4 bases, V lost 3 bases, and 8 bases had no gene match. The germline CDR1 and CDR2 sequences are SGHRS and YFSETQ. The CDR3 has 16 residues. CDR3 protein: CASSYFSGGAAETQYF. CDR3 DNA sequence: TGCGCCAGCAGCTACTTTAGCGGGGGGGCCGCAGAGACCCAGTACTTC. The full variable domain, rest sourced from reference TRBV5-1 and TRBJ2-5, is KAGVTQTPRYLIKTRGQQVTLSCSPISGHRSVSWYQQTPGQGLQFLFEYFSETQRNKGNFPGRFSGRQFSNSRSEMNVSTLELGDSALYLCASSYFSGGAAETQYFGPGTRLLVL.

The gene calls are TRBV7-2 and TRBJ1-2; 9 bases fit TRBD1. V dropped 5 bases and J dropped 3; count of bases not matched to a gene: 4. Germline CDR1 SGHTA, CDR2 FQGNSA. This CDR3 contains 14 residues. The CDR3 loop is CASSPWTGDYGYTF. The CDR3 DNA is TGTGCCAGCAGCCCCTGGACAGGGGACTATGGCTACACCTTC.

This chain connects TRBV6-1 to TRBJ1-2; D might be TRBD1 (6 bases). V dropped 3 bases and J dropped 4 bases, with 9 bases sitting between them. Germline CDR1 and CDR2: MNHNS and SASEGT. This CDR3 is built from 13 residues. As DNA, the CDR3 is TGTGCCAGCAGTGATGGGGGCCTCTATGGCTACACCTTC. Its protein product is CASSDGGLYGYTF.

V and J are TRBV10-3 and TRBJ1-2; no definite D call. This CDR3 has 12 residues. The V gene's germline CDR1 is ENHRY and CDR2 SYGVKD. The germline V and J ends were trimmed by 6 bases and 7 bases, with 12 bases remaining between them. The CDR3 is CAISEAVGGYTF. The CDR3 region has the DNA TGTGCCATCAGCGAAGCGGTAGGTGGCTACACCTTC.

This clone was seen a handful of times. The chain links TRBV2 to TRBJ2-2; TRBD1 matches 11 bases. This CDR3 has 18 residues. Germline V gene sequence: CDR1 SNHLY, CDR2 FYNNEI. The V gene end was trimmed by 4 bases and the J gene end by 6 bases; junction bases not matched to a gene: 13. The CDR3 nucleotides are TGTGCCAGCAGTGGGACAGGGGGCGGGGTTCGATGGCCCGGGGAGCTGTTTTTT. Its translation is CASSGTGGGVRWPGELFF.

This clone was seen more than once but under ten times. The V and J genes are TRBV6-1 and TRBJ1-4, with a weak D call TRBD1 (5 bases). The V and J ends lost 4 bases and 7 bases respectively, with 13 bases between them. Per germline, CDR1 MNHNS and CDR2 SASEGT. This CDR3 region has 14 residues. The CDR3 protein is CASSGGGWVEKLFF. The CDR3 DNA follows: TGTGCCAGCAGTGGGGGGGGTTGGGTTGAAAAACTGTTTTTT.

This clone has a handful of counts. The gene calls are TRBV2 and TRBJ1-3; 9 nucleotides line up with TRBD1. V was pared by 2 bases and J by 4 bases, with 9 bases of the junction left unmatched. The CDR3 sequence is 17 residues long. The germline V gene encodes CDR1 SNHLY and CDR2 FYNNEI. In nucleotides, the CDR3 is TGTGCCAGCAGTGAATGGGGACAGGGAGATTTCGGAAACACCATATATTTT. Protein product: CASSEWGQGDFGNTIYF.

The chain carries TRBV7-9 and TRBJ2-1, with TRBD1 matching over 9 bases. Germline V gene data show CDR1 as SEHNR and CDR2 as FQNEAQ (reference sequence). The V gene end was trimmed by 4 bases and the J gene end by 8 bases; junction bases not matched to a gene: 6. CDR3 length: 14 residues. CDR3 DNA sequence: TGTGCCAGCAGCTCGGACAGGGGAATCGATGAGCAGTTCTTC. As protein: CASSSDRGIDEQFF.

The chain employs TRBV6-5 and TRBJ1-5, with D maybe TRBD1 (6 bases). CDR1 is MNHEY, CDR2 SVGAGI, per germline. V was clipped by 6 bases and J by 5 bases, with 17 bases between them. The CDR3 covers 15 residues. The CDR3 is CASSPAGDHDQPQHF. The CDR3 DNA sequence: TGTGCCAGCAGCCCCGCAGGGGACCATGATCAGCCCCAGCATTTT.

This chain links TRBV6-5 with TRBJ2-3; TRBD2 is a possible D gene (5 bases). Germline-derived CDR1 and CDR2 are MNHEY and SVGAGI. The ends were cut back, 7 bases at V and 2 bases at J, with 13 bases in the middle. CDR3 length: 14 residues. CDR3 bases: TGTGCCAGCACTCCCGAGGGTTCCACAGATACGCAGTATTTT. As protein: CASTPEGSTDTQYF.

The rearrangement links TRBV5-1 to TRBJ2-3; TRBD2 agrees at 16 bases. Trimming took 7 bases from V and 4 from J; bases not matched to a gene: 6. The germline V gene encodes CDR1 SGHRS and CDR2 YFSETQ. The CDR3 loop spans 16 amino acids. The CDR3 DNA reads as TGCGCCAGCTTACGGGGACTAGCGGGGGGGGCAGATACGCAGTATTTT. It encodes CASLRGLAGGADTQYF.

The chain is built from TRBV19 and TRBJ1-5, with 10 bases lining up with TRBD1. CDR1 is LNHDA, CDR2 SQIVND, per germline (reference sequence). The CDR3 is 17 residues long. V dropped 7 bases and J dropped 3; count of bases not matched to a gene: 12. CDR3 nucleotide sequence: TGTGCCAGTAACTCCCCCCCGGGACAGGGGCTCAATCAGCCCCAGCATTTT. As protein: CASNSPPGQGLNQPQHF.

This chain connects TRBV18 to TRBJ2-7; the D gene is possibly TRBD2 (6 bases). The CDR3 runs to 12 residues. The germline gives CDR1 KGHSH, CDR2 LQKENI. V lost 2 bases, J lost 5 bases, and 7 bases lay in between. CDR3 in amino acids: CASSPGGHEQYF. The CDR3 DNA sequence: TGTGCCAGCTCACCAGGAGGGCACGAGCAGTACTTC.

In its sample, this clone was seen once. This chain connects TRBV5-1 to TRBJ1-4; 7 bases agree with TRBD1. V lost 5 bases, J lost 8 bases, and 12 bases stayed unmatched. The CDR3 is made up of 15 amino acids. In germline, CDR1 is SGHRS, CDR2 YFSETQ. This chain's CDR3 is CASRPGQVGGEKLFF. The CDR3 nucleotides are TGCGCCAGCAGACCCGGACAGGTTGGAGGAGAAAAACTGTTTTTT. Complete variable domain (other parts from reference TRBV5-1 and TRBJ1-4): KAGVTQTPRYLIKTRGQQVTLSCSPISGHRSVSWYQQTPGQGLQFLFEYFSETQRNKGNFPGRFSGRQFSNSRSEMNVSTLELGDSALYLCASRPGQVGGEKLFFGSGTQLSVL.

The chain couples TRBV15 to TRBJ1-5; the D gene is possibly TRBD1 (5 bases). Trimming took 1 base from V and 7 from J, leaving 14 bases between them. The CDR3 is 15 amino acids. From germline, CDR1 is LNHNV and CDR2 YYDKDF (reference sequence). The CDR3 coding sequence is TGTGCCACCAGCAGAGGGAGCAGGGCCGGACAGCCCCAGCATTTT. As protein: CATSRGSRAGQPQHF.

The CDR3 spells CASSYSRRTYEQYF. CDR3 in DNA: TGTGCCAGCAGTTACTCTAGGAGGACCTACGAGCAGTACTTC. This chain joins TRBV6-5 and TRBJ2-7, with a tentative D call TRBD2 (5 bases). Germline V CDR1 and CDR2: MNHEY, SVGAGI. The CDR3 is made up of 14 amino acids. V was trimmed by 0 bases and J by 2 bases, leaving 8 bases between them.

The chain uses TRBV29-1 and TRBJ2-3, with 11 bases matching TRBD2. This CDR3 has 15 residues. With V trimmed by 5 bases and J by 2 bases, 6 bases remained unmatched. Germline V CDR1 and CDR2: SQVTM, ANQGSEA. CDR3 DNA: TGCAGCGTTCAAACTAGCGGGGGTTTCACAGATACGCAGTATTTT. It codes for CSVQTSGGFTDTQYF.